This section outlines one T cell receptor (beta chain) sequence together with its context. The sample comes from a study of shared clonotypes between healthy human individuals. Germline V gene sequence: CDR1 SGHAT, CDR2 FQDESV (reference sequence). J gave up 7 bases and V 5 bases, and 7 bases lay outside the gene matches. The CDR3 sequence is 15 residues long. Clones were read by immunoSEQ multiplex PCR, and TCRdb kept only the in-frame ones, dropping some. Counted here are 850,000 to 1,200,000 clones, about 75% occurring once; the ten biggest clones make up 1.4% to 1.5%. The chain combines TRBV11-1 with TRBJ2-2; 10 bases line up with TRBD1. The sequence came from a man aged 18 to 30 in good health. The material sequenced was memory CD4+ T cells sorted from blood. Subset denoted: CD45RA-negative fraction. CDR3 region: CASSDDRGRVGELFF. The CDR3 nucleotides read TGTGCCAGCAGCGATGACAGGGGGCGCGTCGGGGAGCTGTTTTTT.